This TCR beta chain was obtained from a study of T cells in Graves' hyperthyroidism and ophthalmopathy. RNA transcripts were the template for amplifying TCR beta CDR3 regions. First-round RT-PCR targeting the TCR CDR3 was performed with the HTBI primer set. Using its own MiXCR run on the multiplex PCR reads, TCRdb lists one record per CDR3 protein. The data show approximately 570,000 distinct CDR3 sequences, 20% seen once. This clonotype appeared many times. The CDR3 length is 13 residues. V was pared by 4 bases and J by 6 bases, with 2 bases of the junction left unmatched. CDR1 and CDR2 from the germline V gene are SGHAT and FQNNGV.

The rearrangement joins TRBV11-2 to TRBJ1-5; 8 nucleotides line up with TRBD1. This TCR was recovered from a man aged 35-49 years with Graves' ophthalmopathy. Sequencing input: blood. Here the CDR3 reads CASSSGGSQPQHF. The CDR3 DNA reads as TGTGCCAGCAGCTCAGGGGGCAGTCAGCCCCAGCATTTT.